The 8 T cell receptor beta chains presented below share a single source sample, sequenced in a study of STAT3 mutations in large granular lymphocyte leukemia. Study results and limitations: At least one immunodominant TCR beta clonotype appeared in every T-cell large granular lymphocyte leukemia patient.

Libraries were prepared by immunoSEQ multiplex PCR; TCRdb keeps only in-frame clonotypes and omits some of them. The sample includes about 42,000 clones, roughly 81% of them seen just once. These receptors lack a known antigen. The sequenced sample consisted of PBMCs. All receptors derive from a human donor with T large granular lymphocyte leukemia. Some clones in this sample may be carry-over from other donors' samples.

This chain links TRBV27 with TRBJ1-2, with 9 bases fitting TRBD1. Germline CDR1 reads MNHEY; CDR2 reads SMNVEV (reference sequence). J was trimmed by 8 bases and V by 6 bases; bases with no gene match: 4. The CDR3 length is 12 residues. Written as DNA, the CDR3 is TGTGCCAGCAGCTCCGGGACAGGGGGCTACACCTTC. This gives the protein CASSSGTGGYTF.

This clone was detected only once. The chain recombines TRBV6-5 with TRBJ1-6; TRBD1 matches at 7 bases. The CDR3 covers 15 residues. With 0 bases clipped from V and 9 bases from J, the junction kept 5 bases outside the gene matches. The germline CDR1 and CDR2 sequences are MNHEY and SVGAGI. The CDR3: CASSYSKQGSSPLHF. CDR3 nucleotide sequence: TGTGCCAGCAGTTACTCAAAACAGGGGAGTTCACCCCTCCACTTT.

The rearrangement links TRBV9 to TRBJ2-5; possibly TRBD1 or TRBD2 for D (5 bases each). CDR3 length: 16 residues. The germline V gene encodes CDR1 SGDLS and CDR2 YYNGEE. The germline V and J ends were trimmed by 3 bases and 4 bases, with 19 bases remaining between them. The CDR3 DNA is TGTGCCAGCAGCGCGTATACCGGGACCTTGGCAGAGACCCAGTACTTC. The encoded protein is CASSAYTGTLAETQYF.

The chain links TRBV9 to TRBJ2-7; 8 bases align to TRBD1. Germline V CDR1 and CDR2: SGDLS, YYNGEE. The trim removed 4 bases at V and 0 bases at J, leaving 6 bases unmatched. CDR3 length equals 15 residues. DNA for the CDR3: TGTGCCAGCAGCTTCGACAGGGGCAGCTCCTACGAGCAGTACGTC. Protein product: CASSFDRGSSYEQYV.

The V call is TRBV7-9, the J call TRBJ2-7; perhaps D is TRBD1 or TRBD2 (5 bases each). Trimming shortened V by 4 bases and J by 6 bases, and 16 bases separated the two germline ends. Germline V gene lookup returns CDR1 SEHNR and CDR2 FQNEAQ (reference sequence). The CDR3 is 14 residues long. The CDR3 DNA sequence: TGTGCCAGCAGCTACGGGACCTATCTCGGCGAGCAGTACGTC. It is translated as CASSYGTYLGEQYV.

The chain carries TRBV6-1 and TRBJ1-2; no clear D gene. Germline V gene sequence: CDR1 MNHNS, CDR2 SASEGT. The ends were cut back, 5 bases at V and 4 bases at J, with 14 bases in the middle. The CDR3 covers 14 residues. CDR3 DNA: TGTGCCAGCAGTCAGCCAATTGAGGCCTATGGCTACACCTTC. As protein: CASSQPIEAYGYTF.

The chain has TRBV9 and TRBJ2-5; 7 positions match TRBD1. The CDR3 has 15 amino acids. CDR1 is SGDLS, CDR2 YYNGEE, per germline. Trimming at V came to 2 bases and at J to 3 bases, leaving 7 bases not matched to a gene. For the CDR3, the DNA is TGTGCCAGCAGCGTGCTGGGACAGACTAAAGAGACCCAGTACTTC. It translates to CASSVLGQTKETQYF.

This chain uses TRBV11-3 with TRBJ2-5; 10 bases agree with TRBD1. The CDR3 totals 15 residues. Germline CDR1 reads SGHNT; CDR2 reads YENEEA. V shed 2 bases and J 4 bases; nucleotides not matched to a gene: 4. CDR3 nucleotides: TGTGCCAGCAGCTTAAGACAGGGGGCGGCAGAGACCCAGTACTTC. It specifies CASSLRQGAAETQYF.